The rows below give T cell receptor beta chains drawn from one sample of a study of immune cell composition in non-small cell lung cancer. Data came from immunoSEQ multiplex PCR; TCRdb stores just in-frame clones and leaves some out. The sample has around 16,000 clones, over 70% seen once; the top ten hold approximately 9.2%. These data are also associated with another study on CD4 T cells in lung cancer.

The sample taken for sequencing was non-adjacent lung tissue. The receptors originated from a human donor with non-small cell lung cancer. The CDR3 runs from the conserved cysteine through the conserved F or W. D genes are given only for firm matches. Size is stated for part of the rows, as once, few or many counts, or as a class when the clone is expanded.

TRBV7-3	TRBD2	-	TRBJ2-5	TGTGCCAGCAGCCCGGGGGGGCGAGGGGAGACCCAGTACTTC	CASSPGGRGETQYF
TRBV4-2	TRBD2	once	TRBJ2-7	TGTGCCAGCAGACAACAGGCCGGGGCTATCGGGGGGGCATTCCACGAGCAGTACTTC	CASRQQAGAIGGAFHEQYF
TRBV7-9	TRBD1	-	TRBJ2-1	TGTGCCAGCAGCTTATGGACAGGGAGCAATGAGCAGTTCTTC	CASSLWTGSNEQFF
TRBV5-6	TRBD1	-	TRBJ1-6	TGTGCCAGCAGCTTGAGGACAGGGGTTTCACCCCTCCACTTT	CASSLRTGVSPLHF
TRBV6-6	TRBD1	few	TRBJ1-4	TGTGCCAGCAGAACGGACAGGGCTAATGAAAAACTGTTTTTT	CASRTDRANEKLFF
TRBV5-1	-	-	TRBJ1-1	TGCGCCAGCAGCTCGCCAACCGGCACTGAAGCTTTCTTT	CASSSPTGTEAFF
TRBV9	-	few	TRBJ2-3	TGTGCCAGCAGCGTAGATGGAGGGACGGGAGATACGCAGTATTTT	CASSVDGGTGDTQYF
TRBV28	TRBD1	-	TRBJ1-2	TGTGCCAGCAGTTCCCCGGGACAGCGGGGGGGTACGGATGGCTACACCTTC	CASSSPGQRGGTDGYTF
TRBV28	-	-	TRBJ1-5	TGTGCCAGCAGGTCAGGGTATAGCAATCAGCCCCAGCATTTT	CASRSGYSNQPQHF
TRBV27	TRBD1	-	TRBJ1-5	TGTGCCAGCAGTTACAGGGGTAACAATCAGCCCCAGCATTTT	CASSYRGNNQPQHF
TRBV5-1	-	-	TRBJ1-1	TGCGCCAGCAGCGCAACCGGGACGCCGGGTCCTGAAGCTTTCTTT	CASSATGTPGPEAFF
TRBV6-1	TRBD1	-	TRBJ2-5	TGTGCCTCTCGGGACAGTACTCAAGAGACCCAGTACTTC	CASRDSTQETQYF
TRBV7-9	TRBD1	-	TRBJ1-6	TGTGCCAGCAGCTCGACAGGGGGTAGAGGTAATTCACCCCTCCACTTT	CASSSTGGRGNSPLHF
TRBV7-2	-	-	TRBJ1-2	TGTGCCAGCAGCCCTGACCCCCTGGGAGGGCGCTACACCTTC	CASSPDPLGGRYTF
TRBV28	-	-	TRBJ1-2	TGTGCCAGCAGTTTCGGTGGAACCTATGGCTACACCTTC	CASSFGGTYGYTF
TRBV27	TRBD2	-	TRBJ2-3	TGTGCCAGCAGTCCTCTAGCGGGGTCAGATACGCAGTATTTT	CASSPLAGSDTQYF
TRBV30	-	-	TRBJ2-3	TGTGCCTGGAGTAGAACGACCGCGGCAGATACGCAGTATTTT	CAWSRTTAADTQYF
TRBV7-3	TRBD1	once	TRBJ1-2	TGTGCCAGCAGCTTGACAGGGGGATCCGATGGCTACACCTTC	CASSLTGGSDGYTF
TRBV5-1	-	-	TRBJ2-7	TGCGCCAGCAGCTTGATGGTGGGACCCCAAGACGAGCAGTACTTC	CASSLMVGPQDEQYF
TRBV28	-	few	TRBJ1-2	TGTGCCAGCAGTTTAGGGCAGGGGTACGGCTACACCTTC	CASSLGQGYGYTF
TRBV6-5	-	-	TRBJ2-2	TGTGCCAGCAAGCGACCCTTGAACACCGGGGAGCTGTTTTTT	CASKRPLNTGELFF
TRBV7-2	-	-	TRBJ1-5	TGTGCCAGCAGCTTGTACAGTAGCAATCAGCCCCAGCATTTT	CASSLYSSNQPQHF
TRBV11-2	TRBD2	-	TRBJ2-5	TGTGCCAGCAGCTTACGGGGTAGCGGGGGCCTCCAAGAGACCCAGTACTTC	CASSLRGSGGLQETQYF
TRBV18	-	-	TRBJ2-2	TGTGCCAGCTCACCAGACACCGGGGAGCTGTTTTTT	CASSPDTGELFF